The 26 T cell receptor beta chains presented below share a single source sample, sequenced in a study of T cell repertoires in cytomegalovirus infection. TCRdb used MiXCR to reprocess the reads, holding one entry per CDR3 protein. This table holds roughly 860,000 distinct CDR3 sequences, 30% to 35% found once. These receptors lack a known antigen. The sample consisted of cultured CD8+ T cells from PBMCs, taken from culture after CMV antigen stimulation. All receptors derive from a human donor in good health (CMV status not recorded). Some clones in this sample may be carry-over from other donors' samples.

As to this clonotype: At one end, the junction sequence differs from germline, possibly due to a read error. The gene calls are TRBV12-3 or TRBV12-4 and TRBJ1-1, with unresolved D. The CDR3 consists of 13 residues. The CDR3 region has the DNA TGTACCAGCAGTTTAATTATGGCGGCAGACGCTTTCTTT. This gives the protein CTSSLIMAADAFF.

This chain links TRBV10-3 with TRBJ1-1; D not resolved. The CDR3 spans 15 residues. The germline V gene encodes CDR1 ENHRY and CDR2 SYGVKD. V shed 0 bases and J shed 0 bases, with 8 bases lying between them. The CDR3: CAISESVGMNTEAFF. The CDR3 bases are TGTGCCATCAGTGAGTCGGTCGGCATGAACACTGAAGCTTTCTTT.

V and J are TRBV12-3 or TRBV12-4 and TRBJ2-7, with D possibly matching TRBD2 (5 bases). This CDR3 contains 14 residues. V lost 2 bases and J lost 6, with 14 bases in between. CDR3 protein: CASSLTSTAAEQYF. CDR3 nucleotide sequence: TGTGCCAGCAGTTTAACTAGTACAGCGGCCGAGCAGTACTTC.

V gene TRBV2 combines with J gene TRBJ2-2, with D possibly being TRBD1 (6 bases). Germline CDR1 is SNHLY and CDR2 is FYNNEI. CDR3 length: 16 residues. Between the trimmed V and J ends, which lost 3 bases and 6 bases, there was a span of 17 bases. The CDR3 sequence: CASSDYRQVLSGELFF. The CDR3 DNA reads as TGTGCCAGCAGTGATTACCGACAGGTCCTCTCCGGGGAGCTGTTTTTT.

This clonotype turned up a few times. The DNA of the CDR3 is TGTGCCAGCAGTCGACTAGCGGGGGAGTTCTACGAGCAGTACGTC. As protein: CASSRLAGEFYEQYV. This sequence joins TRBV6-2 or TRBV6-3 and TRBJ2-7, with 12 bases matching TRBD2. The CDR3 is made up of 15 amino acids. The junction had 5 bases not matched to a gene; V was cut back by 5 bases and J by 3 bases. Germline V gene lookup returns CDR1 MNHEY and CDR2 SVGEGT.

This clonotype was picked up many times. The chain links TRBV7-8 to TRBJ2-5; D is perhaps TRBD1 (6 bases). The CDR3 length is 17 residues. Trimming removed 0 bases at V and 2 bases at J, with 16 bases between. Germline lookup yields CDR1 SGHVS and CDR2 FQNEAQ. CDR3 sequence (DNA): TGTGCCAGCAGCTTAGCCTACTCCGGACAGCTACAAGAGACCCAGTACTTC. Translating it yields CASSLAYSGQLQETQYF.

With respect to this clonotype: A much larger clone lies a single base off, so this may be a read error. CDR3 in DNA: TGTGCCAGTCAACTCGGGCAGGATAGCAATCGGCCCCAGCATTTT. It codes for CASQLGQDSNRPQHF. This chain connects TRBV7-4 to TRBJ1-5; D not resolved. Per germline, CDR1 SGHVT and CDR2 SQSDAQ. The CDR3 length is 15 residues.

The table lists this clonotype with many counts. The CDR3 protein is CASSLGGDNSPLHF. In DNA form, the CDR3 reads TGTGCCAGCAGCTTAGGGGGGGATAATTCACCCCTCCACTTT. The chain links TRBV7-9 to TRBJ1-6; D may be TRBD1 (5 bases). Deletions cut 1 base from V and 5 bases from J, with 6 bases between. This CDR3 has 14 residues. The germline gives CDR1 SEHNR, CDR2 FQNEAQ (reference sequence).

The chain is built from TRBV4-1 and TRBJ2-1, with TRBD2 matching over 9 bases. The germline V gene encodes CDR1 MGHRA and CDR2 YSYEKL. V lost 0 bases to trimming and J lost 5 bases; unmatched junction nucleotides: 8. The CDR3 spans 17 residues. The CDR3 nucleotides are TGCGCCAGCAGCCAAGATCGGTGCGGGGGGGCCAACAATGAGCAGTTCTTC. Amino acid sequence: CASSQDRCGGANNEQFF.

The chain joins TRBV7-2 to TRBJ2-2, with D perhaps TRBD1 (5 bases). The CDR3 covers 17 residues. Germline loops: CDR1 SGHTA, CDR2 FQGNSA. Trimming stripped 5 bases from V and 2 bases from J, with 18 bases between. CDR3 bases: TGTGCCAGCAGCCCCTACCCTGACAGAATCAACACCGGGGAGCTGTTTTTT. It is translated as CASSPYPDRINTGELFF.

This chain joins TRBV6-6 and TRBJ2-7, with TRBD2 as a possible D gene (6 bases). V lost 6 bases and J lost 4, with 16 bases in between. Germline CDR1 is MNHNY and CDR2 is SVGAGI (reference sequence). The CDR3 extends over 14 amino acids. CDR3: CASRGTQNYYEQYV. The CDR3 DNA follows: TGTGCCAGCAGGGGGACTCAGAATTATTACGAGCAGTACGTC.

This clonotype was observed a few times. The genes are TRBV20-1 and TRBJ1-1; D unresolved. Germline V lookup: CDR1 DFQATT, CDR2 SNEGSKA (reference sequence). The germline V and J ends were trimmed by 7 bases and 1 base, with 10 bases remaining between them. The CDR3 is 12 amino acids. The CDR3: CSGPAPNTEAFF. The CDR3 DNA is TGCAGTGGGCCGGCGCCGAACACTGAAGCTTTCTTT.

This clonotype was observed a handful of times. This rearrangement joins TRBV13 to TRBJ1-1; 11 bases map to TRBD1. The junction had 5 bases not matched to a gene; V was cut back by 4 bases and J by 4 bases. Germline values: CDR1 PRHDT, CDR2 FYEKMQ (reference sequence). The CDR3 consists of 15 residues. The CDR3 loop reads CASSSPGTGGTEAFF. CDR3 in DNA: TGTGCCAGCAGCTCCCCCGGGACAGGGGGCACTGAAGCTTTCTTT.

This chain joins TRBV7-3 and TRBJ1-3, with D possibly matching TRBD1 (6 bases). The V end lost 8 bases, the J end lost 1 base, and 6 bases lay between the germline ends. This CDR3 contains 12 residues. Germline loops: CDR1 SGHTA, CDR2 FQGTGA. CDR3 nucleotide sequence: TGTGCCAGCCAGGGGTCTGGAAACACCATATATTTT. It translates to CASQGSGNTIYF. The full variable domain, rest sourced from reference TRBV7-3 and TRBJ1-3, is GAGVSQTPSNKVTEKGKYVELRCDPISGHTALYWYRQSLGQGPEFLIYFQGTGAADDSGLPNDRFFAVRPEGSVSTLKIQRTERGDSAVYLCASQGSGNTIYFGEGSWLTVV.

This clonotype was seen only a few times. The V gene is TRBV7-9, the J gene TRBJ2-1; 7 bases map to TRBD1. Trimming removed 5 bases from V and 4 bases from J; junction bases left unmatched: 8. This CDR3 has 15 amino acids. CDR1 is SEHNR, CDR2 FQNEAQ, per germline (reference sequence). The CDR3 nucleotides read TGTGCCAGCAGCCCTCCAACGGGACAGTACAATGAGCAGTTCTTC. The encoded protein is CASSPPTGQYNEQFF.

A remark on this clonotype: Since a much larger clone is just one base distant, this may be a read error. The J gene is TRBJ1-5, the V gene TRBV6-6, with D uncertain. Germline V gene lookup returns CDR1 MNHNY and CDR2 SVGAGI (reference sequence). The CDR3 contains 13 residues. CDR3 sequence reads: CAGSVHSNQPQHF. The CDR3 DNA follows: TGTGCCGGCAGTGTGCATAGCAATCAGCCCCAGCATTTT.

This clonotype was detected only a few times. The genes are TRBV7-9 and TRBJ1-1; no clear D. Germline V gene sequence: CDR1 SEHNR, CDR2 FQNEAQ (reference sequence). V lost 1 base to trimming and J lost 11 bases, with 20 bases between them. The length of the CDR3 is 15 residues. The CDR3 is CASSLERIGPDPAFF. CDR3 nucleotide sequence: TGTGCCAGCAGCTTAGAGAGGATAGGCCCCGATCCTGCTTTCTTT.

The V gene is TRBV4-1, the J gene TRBJ2-5; 16 bases align to TRBD2. Per the germline V gene, CDR1 is MGHRA and CDR2 is YSYEKL. Trimming removed 1 base from V and 4 bases from J; junction bases left unmatched: 3. The length of the CDR3 is 17 residues. CDR3 bases: TGCGCCAGCAGCCAAGTGGGACTAGCGGGGGGGCCAGAGACCCAGTACTTC. It codes for CASSQVGLAGGPETQYF.

This clonotype was counted a few times. The chain is built from TRBV9 and TRBJ2-7, with no clear D. The CDR3 contains 13 residues. The V end lost 3 bases, the J end lost 2 bases, and 9 bases lay between the germline ends. The germline gives CDR1 SGDLS, CDR2 YYNGEE. The CDR3: CASSASTPYEQYF. CDR3 sequence (DNA): TGTGCCAGCAGCGCCTCAACGCCCTACGAGCAGTACTTC.

This clonotype has more than one count but fewer than ten. CDR3 DNA: TGTGCCAGCAGTAAAGGACAGGGATACTACAATGAGCAGTTCTTC. It yields the protein CASSKGQGYYNEQFF. The chain couples TRBV6-1 to TRBJ2-1; 8 nucleotides agree with TRBD1. Germline trimming cut 5 bases from V and 3 bases from J; bases unmatched to any gene: 6. The CDR3 contains 15 residues. Looked up from germline, CDR1 is MNHNS and CDR2 is SASEGT.

The chain uses TRBV15 and TRBJ2-4, with 7 bases fitting TRBD1. Trimming took 2 bases from V and 0 from J; bases not matched to a gene: 7. Germline V lookup: CDR1 LNHNV, CDR2 YYDKDF (reference sequence). This CDR3 spans 17 amino acids. CDR3 protein: CATSRSRDRAAKNIQYF. The CDR3 DNA is TGTGCCACCAGCAGATCCCGGGACAGAGCAGCCAAAAACATTCAGTACTTC.

This clonotype was seen more than once but under ten times. The chain uses TRBV7-9 and TRBJ1-1; no clear D gene. The CDR3 consists of 14 residues. The V and J ends lost 5 bases and 3 bases respectively, with 13 bases between them. In germline, CDR1 is SEHNR, CDR2 FQNEAQ (reference sequence). The CDR3 sequence is CASSLGDRDTEAFF. CDR3 nucleotides: TGTGCCAGCAGCCTAGGAGACCGGGACACTGAAGCTTTCTTT.

This clonotype came up many times. This sequence joins TRBV7-8 and TRBJ2-1; the D gene is possibly TRBD2 (5 bases). Trimming stripped 6 bases from V and 3 bases from J, with 9 bases between. Germline V CDR1 and CDR2: SGHVS, FQNEAQ. The CDR3 is 13 amino acids. As DNA, the CDR3 is TGTGCCAGCAGTCCCGACTACTACAATGAGCAGTTCTTC. Its translation: CASSPDYYNEQFF.

The CDR3 is CASTLTWNTDYGYTF. For the CDR3, the DNA is TGTGCCAGCACCCTAACCTGGAATACCGACTATGGCTACACCTTC. This chain links TRBV27 with TRBJ1-2; no clear D. The CDR3 is 15 amino acids. The ends were cut back, 7 bases at V and 3 bases at J, with 18 bases in the middle. Germline V gene sequence: CDR1 MNHEY, CDR2 SMNVEV (reference sequence).

The chain has TRBV5-1 and TRBJ2-5; tentative D call: TRBD1 (6 bases). This CDR3 has 13 amino acids. Between the trimmed V and J ends, which lost 3 bases and 5 bases, there was a span of 11 bases. From germline, CDR1 is SGHRS and CDR2 YFSETQ. The CDR3: CASSWDTWETQYF. The CDR3 region has the DNA TGCGCCAGCAGCTGGGACACCTGGGAGACCCAGTACTTC.

The CDR3: CARSRRDSLWYEQYF. CDR3 DNA sequence: TGTGCCAGAAGCCGCCGGGACTCTCTTTGGTACGAGCAGTACTTC. The rearrangement joins TRBV5-6 to TRBJ2-7; D is possibly TRBD2 (6 bases). The V end lost 8 bases, the J end lost 4 bases, and 22 bases lay between the germline ends. Germline V CDR1 and CDR2: SGHDT, YYEEEE. This CDR3 contains 15 residues.